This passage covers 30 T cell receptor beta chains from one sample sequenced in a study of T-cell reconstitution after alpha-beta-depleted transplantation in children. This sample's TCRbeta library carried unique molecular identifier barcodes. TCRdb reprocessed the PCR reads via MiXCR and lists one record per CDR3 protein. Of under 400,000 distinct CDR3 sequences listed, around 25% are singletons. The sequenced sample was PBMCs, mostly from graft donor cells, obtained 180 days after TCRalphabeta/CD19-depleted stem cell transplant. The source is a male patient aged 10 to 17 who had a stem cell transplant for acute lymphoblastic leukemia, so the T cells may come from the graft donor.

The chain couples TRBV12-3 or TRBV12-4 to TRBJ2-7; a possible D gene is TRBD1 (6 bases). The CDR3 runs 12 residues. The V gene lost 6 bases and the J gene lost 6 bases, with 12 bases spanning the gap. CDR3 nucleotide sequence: TGTGCCAGCAGATCAGGGGTAACCGAGCAGTACTTC. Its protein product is CASRSGVTEQYF.

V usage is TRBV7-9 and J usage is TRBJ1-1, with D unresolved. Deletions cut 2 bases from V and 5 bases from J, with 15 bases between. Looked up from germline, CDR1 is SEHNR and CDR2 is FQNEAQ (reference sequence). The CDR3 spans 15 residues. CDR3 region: CASSLIRRGKTEAFF. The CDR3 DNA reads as TGTGCCAGCAGCTTAATACGACGAGGGAAAACTGAAGCTTTCTTT.

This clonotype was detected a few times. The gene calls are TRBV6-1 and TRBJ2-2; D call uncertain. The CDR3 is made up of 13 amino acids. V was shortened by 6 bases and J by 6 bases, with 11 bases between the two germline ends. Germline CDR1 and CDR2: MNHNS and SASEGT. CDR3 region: CASRQLIAGELFF. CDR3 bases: TGTGCCAGCAGGCAACTGATCGCCGGGGAGCTGTTTTTT.

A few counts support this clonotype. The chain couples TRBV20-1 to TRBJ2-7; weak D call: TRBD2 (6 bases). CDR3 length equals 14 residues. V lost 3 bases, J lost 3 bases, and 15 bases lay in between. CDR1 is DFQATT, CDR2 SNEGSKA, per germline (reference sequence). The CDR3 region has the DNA TGCAGTGCTAGTAGGCCGGGAGTAATCTACGAGCAGTACTTC. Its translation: CSASRPGVIYEQYF.

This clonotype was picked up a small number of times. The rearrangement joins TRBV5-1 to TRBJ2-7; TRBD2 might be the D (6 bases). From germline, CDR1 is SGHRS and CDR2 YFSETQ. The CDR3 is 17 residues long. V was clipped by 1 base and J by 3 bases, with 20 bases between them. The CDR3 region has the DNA TGCGCCAGCAGCTTGCGTAAGGGACTTACCGGAGGCTACGAGCAGTACTTC. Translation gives CASSLRKGLTGGYEQYF. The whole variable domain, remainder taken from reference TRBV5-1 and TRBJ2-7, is KAGVTQTPRYLIKTRGQQVTLSCSPISGHRSVSWYQQTPGQGLQFLFEYFSETQRNKGNFPGRFSGRQFSNSRSEMNVSTLELGDSALYLCASSLRKGLTGGYEQYFGPGTRLTVT.

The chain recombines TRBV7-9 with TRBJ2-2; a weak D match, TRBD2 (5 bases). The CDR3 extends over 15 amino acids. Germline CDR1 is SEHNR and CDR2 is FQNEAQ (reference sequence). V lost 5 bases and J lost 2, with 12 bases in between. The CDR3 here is CASSPARGNTGELFF. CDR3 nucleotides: TGTGCCAGCAGCCCAGCCCGGGGTAACACCGGGGAGCTGTTTTTT. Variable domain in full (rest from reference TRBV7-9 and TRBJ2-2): DTGVSQNPRHKITKRGQNVTFRCDPISEHNRLYWYRQTLGQGPEFLTYFQNEAQLEKSRLLSDRFSAERPKGSFSTLEIQRTEQGDSAMYLCASSPARGNTGELFFGEGSRLTVL.

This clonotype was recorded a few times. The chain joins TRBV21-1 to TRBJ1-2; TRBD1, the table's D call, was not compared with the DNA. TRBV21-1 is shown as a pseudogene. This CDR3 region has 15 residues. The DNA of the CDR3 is TGTGCCAGCAGCAAAGTACAGGACGGGGAATATGGCTACACCTTC. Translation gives CASSKVQDGEYGYTF.

CDR3 region: CASSAKAFEAFF. The CDR3 DNA sequence: TGTGCCAGCAGTGCGAAAGCTTTTGAAGCTTTCTTT. V usage is TRBV2 and J usage is TRBJ1-1; D is uncertain. CDR1 SNHLY and CDR2 FYNNEI come from the germline V gene. The V gene lost 4 bases and the J gene lost 7 bases, with 10 bases spanning the gap. This CDR3 spans 12 amino acids.

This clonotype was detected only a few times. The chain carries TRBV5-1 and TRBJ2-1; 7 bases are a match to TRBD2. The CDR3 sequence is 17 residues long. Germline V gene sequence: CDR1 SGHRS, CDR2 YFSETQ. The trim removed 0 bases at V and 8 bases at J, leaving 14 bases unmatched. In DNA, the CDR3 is TGCGCCAGCAGCTTGGATGGGGCTAGCCTGCGGGGGTATGAGCAGTTCTTC. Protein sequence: CASSLDGASLRGYEQFF.

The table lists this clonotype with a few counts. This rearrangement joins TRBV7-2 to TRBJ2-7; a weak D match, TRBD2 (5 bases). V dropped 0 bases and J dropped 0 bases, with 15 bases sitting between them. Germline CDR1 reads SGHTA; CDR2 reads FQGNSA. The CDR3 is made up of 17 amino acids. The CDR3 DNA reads TGTGCCAGCAGCTTAGCGGCTAGCAGGCCCCTCTCCTACGAGCAGTACTTC. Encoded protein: CASSLAASRPLSYEQYF.

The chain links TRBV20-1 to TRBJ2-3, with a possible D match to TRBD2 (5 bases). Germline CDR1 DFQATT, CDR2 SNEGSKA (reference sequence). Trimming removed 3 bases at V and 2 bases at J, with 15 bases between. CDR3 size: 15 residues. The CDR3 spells CSARNGLTPTDTQYF. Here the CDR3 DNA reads TGCAGTGCTAGGAACGGACTCACTCCCACAGATACGCAGTATTTT.

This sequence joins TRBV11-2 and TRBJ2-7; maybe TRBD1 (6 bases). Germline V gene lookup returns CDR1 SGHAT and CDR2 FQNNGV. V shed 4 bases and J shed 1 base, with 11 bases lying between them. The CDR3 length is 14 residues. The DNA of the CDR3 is TGTGCCAGCAGCTCCTCGACAGGATCCTACGAGCAGTACTTC. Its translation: CASSSSTGSYEQYF. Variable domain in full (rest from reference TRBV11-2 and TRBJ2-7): EAGVAQSPRYKIIEKRQSVAFWCNPISGHATLYWYQQILGQGPKLLIQFQNNGVVDDSQLPKDRFSAERLKGVDSTLKIQPAKLEDSAVYLCASSSSTGSYEQYFGPGTRLTVT.

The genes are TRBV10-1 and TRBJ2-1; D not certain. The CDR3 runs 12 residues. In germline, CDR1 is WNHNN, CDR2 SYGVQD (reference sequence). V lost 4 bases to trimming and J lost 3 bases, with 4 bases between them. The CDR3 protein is CASSGDYNEQFF. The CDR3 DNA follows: TGCGCCAGCAGTGGGGACTACAATGAGCAGTTCTTC.

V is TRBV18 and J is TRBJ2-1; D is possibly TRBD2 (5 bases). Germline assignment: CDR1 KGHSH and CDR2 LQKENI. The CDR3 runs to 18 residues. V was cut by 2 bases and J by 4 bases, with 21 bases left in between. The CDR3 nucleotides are TGTGCCAGCTCACCAAGGACGGGGAGCGCTCCCGGGTACAATGAGCAGTTCTTC. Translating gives CASSPRTGSAPGYNEQFF.

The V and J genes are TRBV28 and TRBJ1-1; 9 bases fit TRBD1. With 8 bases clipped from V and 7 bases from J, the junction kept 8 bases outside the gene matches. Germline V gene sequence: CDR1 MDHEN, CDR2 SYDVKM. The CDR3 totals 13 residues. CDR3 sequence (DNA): TGTGCCAGCCTATTTCGGACAGGGGATGAAGCTTTCTTT. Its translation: CASLFRTGDEAFF.

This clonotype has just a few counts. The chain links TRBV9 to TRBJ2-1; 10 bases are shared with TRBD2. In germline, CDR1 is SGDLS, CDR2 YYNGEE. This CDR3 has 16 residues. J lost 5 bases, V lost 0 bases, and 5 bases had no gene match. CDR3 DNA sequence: TGTGCCAGCAGCGTAGGTCCAGCGGGAGGGGACAATGAGCAGTTCTTC. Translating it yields CASSVGPAGGDNEQFF.

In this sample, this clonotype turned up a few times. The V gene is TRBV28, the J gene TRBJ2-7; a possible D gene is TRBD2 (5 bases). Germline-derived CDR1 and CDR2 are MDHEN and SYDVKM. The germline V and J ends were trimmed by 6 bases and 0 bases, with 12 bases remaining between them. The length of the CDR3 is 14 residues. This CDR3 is CASSPQRSSYEQYF. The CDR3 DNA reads TGTGCCAGCAGCCCGCAGCGGAGCTCCTACGAGCAGTACTTC.

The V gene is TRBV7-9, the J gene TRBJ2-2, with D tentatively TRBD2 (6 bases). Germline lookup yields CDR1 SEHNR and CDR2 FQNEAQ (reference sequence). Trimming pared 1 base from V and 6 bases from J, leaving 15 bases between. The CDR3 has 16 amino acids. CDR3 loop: CASSLGDFSEPGELFF. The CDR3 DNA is TGTGCCAGCAGCTTAGGGGACTTTTCAGAGCCCGGGGAGCTGTTTTTT.

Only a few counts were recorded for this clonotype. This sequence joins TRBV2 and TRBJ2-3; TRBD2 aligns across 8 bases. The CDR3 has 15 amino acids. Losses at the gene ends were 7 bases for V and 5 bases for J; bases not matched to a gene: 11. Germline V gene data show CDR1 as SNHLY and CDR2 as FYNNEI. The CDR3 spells CASIPTSGRGDTQYF. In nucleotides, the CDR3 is TGTGCCAGCATCCCTACTAGCGGTAGGGGAGATACGCAGTATTTT.

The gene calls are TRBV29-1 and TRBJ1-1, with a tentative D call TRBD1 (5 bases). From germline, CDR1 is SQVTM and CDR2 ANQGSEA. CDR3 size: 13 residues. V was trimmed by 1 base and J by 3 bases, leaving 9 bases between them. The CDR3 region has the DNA TGCAGCGTTGAAGGGGGCCTCCACACTGAAGCTTTCTTT. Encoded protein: CSVEGGLHTEAFF.

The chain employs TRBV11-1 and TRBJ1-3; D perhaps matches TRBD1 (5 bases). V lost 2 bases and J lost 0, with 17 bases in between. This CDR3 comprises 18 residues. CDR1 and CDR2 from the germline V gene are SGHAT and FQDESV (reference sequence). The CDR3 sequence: CASSLSKGQPRSGNTIYF. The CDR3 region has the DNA TGTGCCAGCAGCTTAAGTAAGGGGCAGCCCCGCTCTGGAAACACCATATATTTT.

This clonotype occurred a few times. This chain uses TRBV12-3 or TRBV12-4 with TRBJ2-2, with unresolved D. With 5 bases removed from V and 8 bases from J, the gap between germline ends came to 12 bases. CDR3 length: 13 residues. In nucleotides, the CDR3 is TGTGCCAGCAGTCCCGGTCTCCCGGGGGAGCTGTTTTTT. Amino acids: CASSPGLPGELFF.

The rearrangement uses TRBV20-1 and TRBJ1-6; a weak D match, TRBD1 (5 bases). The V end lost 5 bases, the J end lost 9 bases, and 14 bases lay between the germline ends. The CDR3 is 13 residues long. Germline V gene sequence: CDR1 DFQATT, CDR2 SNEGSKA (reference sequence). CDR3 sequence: CSAQGQISSPLHF. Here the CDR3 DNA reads TGCAGTGCTCAGGGCCAGATTAGTTCACCCCTCCACTTT.

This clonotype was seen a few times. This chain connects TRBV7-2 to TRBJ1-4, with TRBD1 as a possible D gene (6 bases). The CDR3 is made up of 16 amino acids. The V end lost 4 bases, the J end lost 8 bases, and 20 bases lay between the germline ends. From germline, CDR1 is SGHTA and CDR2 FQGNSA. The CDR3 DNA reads TGTGCCAGCAGCTCGCCCTCTCGGGGTAGGGGGGAAAAACTGTTTTTT. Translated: CASSSPSRGRGEKLFF.

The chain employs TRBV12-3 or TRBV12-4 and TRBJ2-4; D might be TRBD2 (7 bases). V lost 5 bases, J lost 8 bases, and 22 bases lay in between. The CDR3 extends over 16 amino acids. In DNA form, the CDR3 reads TGTGCCAGCAGTCTCCTAGGGGGGGCCGGGTGGGACATTCAGTACTTC. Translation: CASSLLGGAGWDIQYF.

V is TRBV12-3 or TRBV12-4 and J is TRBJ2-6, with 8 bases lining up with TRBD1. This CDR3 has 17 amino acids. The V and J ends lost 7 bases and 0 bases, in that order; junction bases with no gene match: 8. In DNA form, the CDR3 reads TGTGCCAGCAACCCGGGACAGGAATTCTCTGGGGCCAACGTCCTGACTTTC. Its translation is CASNPGQEFSGANVLTF.

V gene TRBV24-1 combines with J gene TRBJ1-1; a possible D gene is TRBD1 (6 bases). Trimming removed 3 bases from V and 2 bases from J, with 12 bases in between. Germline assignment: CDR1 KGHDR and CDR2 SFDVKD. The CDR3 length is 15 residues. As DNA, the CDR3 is TGTGCCACCAGTGATCCCATGACAGGAAACACTGAAGCTTTCTTT. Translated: CATSDPMTGNTEAFF.

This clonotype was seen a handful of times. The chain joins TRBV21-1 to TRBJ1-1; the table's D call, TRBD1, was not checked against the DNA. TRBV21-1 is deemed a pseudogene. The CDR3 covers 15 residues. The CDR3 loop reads CASSTRNNRGPEAFF. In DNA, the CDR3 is TGTGCCAGCAGCACCCGAAATAACAGGGGGCCCGAAGCTTTCTTT.

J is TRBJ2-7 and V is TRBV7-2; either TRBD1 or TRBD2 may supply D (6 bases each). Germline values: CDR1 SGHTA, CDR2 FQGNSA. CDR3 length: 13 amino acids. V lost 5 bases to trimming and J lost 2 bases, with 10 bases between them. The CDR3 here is CASSRGAPYEQYF. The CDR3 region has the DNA TGTGCCAGCAGCAGGGGGGCCCCCTACGAGCAGTACTTC.

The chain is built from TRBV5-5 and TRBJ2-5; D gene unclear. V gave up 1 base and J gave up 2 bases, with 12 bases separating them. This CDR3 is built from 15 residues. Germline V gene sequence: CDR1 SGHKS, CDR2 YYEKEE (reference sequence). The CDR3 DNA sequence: TGTGCCAGCAGCTTGTATTACACATATCAAGAGACCCAGTACTTC. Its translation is CASSLYYTYQETQYF.